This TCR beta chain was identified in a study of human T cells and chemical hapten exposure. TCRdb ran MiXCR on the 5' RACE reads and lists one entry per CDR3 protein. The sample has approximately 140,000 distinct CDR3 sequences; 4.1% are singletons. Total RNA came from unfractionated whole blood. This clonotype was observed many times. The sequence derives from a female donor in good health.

The CDR3 sequence is CASSLLRQGGGYTF. The CDR3 nucleotides are TGTGCCAGCAGTTTATTAAGACAGGGTGGAGGCTACACCTTC. The chain is built from TRBV27 and TRBJ1-2; 7 bases map to TRBD1. Germline V gene sequence: CDR1 MNHEY, CDR2 SMNVEV (reference sequence). After removal of 1 base from V and 8 bases from J, the junction contained 7 bases not matched to a gene. This CDR3 is built from 14 residues.